This record looks at one T cell receptor (beta chain) sequence and its context. Its antigen is unidentified. The data originate from a study of T cell clones after liver transplantation. Study background: Blood was drawn pre-transplant, before withdrawal, and after full or failed withdrawal. Study-wide results and caveats: Low donor cell numbers restricted donor-reactive repertoire measurement in a couple of subjects.

Trimming took 2 bases from V and 0 from J, leaving 8 bases between them. Germline V gene data show CDR1 as MNHEY and CDR2 as SVGAGI. This CDR3 has 15 amino acids. Using immunoSEQ multiplex PCR, the repertoire was profiled, and TCRdb retains in-frame clones only, with some absent. The sample comprises 50,000 to 60,000 clones, around 70% of which are singletons, and over 8% rests with the top ten. Thawed unstimulated PBMCs were FACS-sorted by CD3, CD4 and CD8 into two populations. This specimen consisted of CD4+ T cells from blood, obtained at the 22-month timepoint. This TCR was sampled from a human patient who received a liver transplant. The graft donor may account for some of the T cells. The chain couples TRBV6-5 to TRBJ2-1; D is undetermined. This CDR3 reads CASSYRPSSYNEQFF. The CDR3 nucleotides are TGTGCCAGCAGTTACAGGCCGAGCTCCTACAATGAGCAGTTCTTC.